Listed below are T cell receptor beta chains from one sample, sequenced in a study of blood T cell repertoires in COVID-19. Data came from immunoSEQ multiplex PCR; TCRdb stores just in-frame clones and leaves some out. This table has around 74,000 clones, roughly nine tenths appearing once. The sample comprised peripheral blood. The receptor set was obtained from a woman aged 80 or over with active or convalescent COVID-19. Each CDR3 is given with its conserved first and last residue. Clone size is shown for a subset of rows, as once, few, many or a class of expanded clone.

size: .
V: TRBV6-2/TRBV6-3
J: TRBJ2-1
CDR3: CASSYSGQYNEQFF

size: .
V: TRBV7-9
J: TRBJ2-2
CDR3: CASSLAGGVPGELFF

size: .
V: TRBV6-5
J: TRBJ2-1
CDR3: CASSYDVRTTYNEQFF

size: .
V: TRBV19
J: TRBJ1-5
CDR3: CASSILQGSNQPQHF

size: .
V: TRBV7-2
J: TRBJ1-6
CDR3: CASSLTTVNYSPLHF

size: .
V: TRBV9
J: TRBJ1-2
CDR3: CASSVGGGTYGYTF

size: .
V: TRBV18
J: TRBJ2-7
CDR3: CASSPPRATYEQYF

size: .
V: TRBV5-1
J: TRBJ1-1
CDR3: CASSFEGQGIQEAFF

size: .
V: TRBV5-1
J: TRBJ1-4
CDR3: CASSLDPPATNEKLFF

size: .
V: TRBV27
J: TRBJ1-6
CDR3: CASSYTGPSNSPLHF

size: .
V: TRBV10-3
J: TRBJ2-1
CDR3: CAISERSTPYNEQFF

size: .
V: TRBV7-3
J: TRBJ2-1
CDR3: CASSLGGINEQFF

size: .
V: TRBV7-6
J: TRBJ2-3
CDR3: CASSLAGQGPDTQYF

size: .
V: TRBV3-1/TRBV3-2
J: TRBJ2-7
CDR3: CASSQGQGGWKQYF

size: once
V: TRBV7-2
J: TRBJ1-2
CDR3: CASSFYWDSGEGYTF

size: .
V: TRBV7-2
J: TRBJ1-2
CDR3: CASSLAQGRGDAYGYTF

size: .
V: TRBV18
J: TRBJ2-7
CDR3: CASSPGAMSYEQYF

size: .
V: TRBV19
J: TRBJ1-1
CDR3: CASSITGTVNTEAFF

size: .
V: TRBV5-6
J: TRBJ1-1
CDR3: CASSFRQTNTEAFF

size: .
V: TRBV24-1
J: TRBJ2-5
CDR3: CATSDRVQETQYF

size: .
V: TRBV18
J: TRBJ2-1
CDR3: CASSPGAGKGNEQFF

size: .
V: TRBV4-3
J: TRBJ1-4
CDR3: CASSQDMGRINEKLFF

size: .
V: TRBV11-2
J: TRBJ1-1
CDR3: CASSLVQGAGEAFF

size: .
V: TRBV11-2
J: TRBJ1-3
CDR3: CASSLNTASPLGNTIYF

size: .
V: TRBV4-3
J: TRBJ1-3
CDR3: CASSQDRGPTGLRNTIYF

size: .
V: TRBV14
J: TRBJ1-6
CDR3: CASSPKSVYNSPLHF

size: .
V: TRBV5-4
J: TRBJ2-5
CDR3: CASSYSTGFQETQYF

size: .
V: TRBV7-2
J: TRBJ2-7
CDR3: CASSFQGPYEQYF

size: .
V: TRBV4-1
J: TRBJ2-5
CDR3: CASSPLWSDRGQTQYF

size: .
V: TRBV6-2/TRBV6-3
J: TRBJ2-3
CDR3: CASSHTSGREYF

size: .
V: TRBV4-3
J: TRBJ1-1
CDR3: CASSQGMTGQTQAFF

size: .
V: TRBV24-1
J: TRBJ1-2
CDR3: CATTLRGRRGYTF

size: .
V: TRBV10-3
J: TRBJ2-7
CDR3: CAISGNSYEQYF

size: once
V: TRBV3-1/TRBV3-2
J: TRBJ1-3
CDR3: CASSPHRGVGNTIYF

size: .
V: TRBV6-6
J: TRBJ1-6
CDR3: CASSRDRGMDSPLHF

size: .
V: TRBV27
J: TRBJ1-3
CDR3: CASRGNSGNTIYF

size: once
V: TRBV4-2
J: TRBJ1-4
CDR3: CASSQDRRRRTNEKLFF

size: .
V: TRBV7-9
J: TRBJ1-2
CDR3: CASSLLLGTGPIDGYTF

size: .
V: TRBV19
J: TRBJ2-5
CDR3: CASSIAGLETQYF

size: .
V: TRBV19
J: TRBJ1-4
CDR3: CASSIFGHPNDEKLFF

size: .
V: TRBV27
J: TRBJ2-7
CDR3: CASSLSRDRGRGGEQYF

size: .
V: TRBV9
J: TRBJ2-3
CDR3: CASSERQTSTDTQYF

size: .
V: TRBV9
J: TRBJ2-7
CDR3: CASSVEASGSYEQYF

size: .
V: TRBV2
J: TRBJ2-7
CDR3: CASSGGEWAQYF

size: .
V: TRBV7-6
J: TRBJ1-4
CDR3: CASSSDPMTGDGEKLFF

size: .
V: TRBV27
J: TRBJ1-5
CDR3: CASRLTGHNQPQHF

size: .
V: TRBV7-3
J: TRBJ1-2
CDR3: CASSPSGDNYGYTF

size: .
V: TRBV6-5
J: TRBJ2-1
CDR3: CASSHHSNEQFF

size: few
V: TRBV18
J: TRBJ1-5
CDR3: CASSHGTDHQPQHF

size: .
V: TRBV5-4
J: TRBJ1-1
CDR3: CASSLGGTGGTEAFF

size: .
V: TRBV6-6
J: TRBJ1-4
CDR3: CASQTAQGGDEKLFF

size: .
V: TRBV7-9
J: TRBJ2-1
CDR3: CASSLSIATYNEQFF

size: .
V: TRBV11-1
J: TRBJ1-1
CDR3: CASSPRQTLNTEAFF

size: few
V: TRBV11-2
J: TRBJ1-4
CDR3: CASSLEWGRGEKLFF